The TCR beta chain under discussion was sequenced for a study of OX40 agonist ivuxolimab in advanced cancers. To note about this clone: The antigen remains unidentified. The sample contains more than one DNA sequence encoding this CDR3.

The CDR3 is 15 amino acids. The J segment lost 0 bases and the V segment lost 3 bases, leaving 3 bases of the junction unmatched. Germline CDR1 SGDLS, CDR2 YYNGEE. Findings and caveats of the study: Clonal expansion among partial responders at 0.1-3.0 mg/kg ranked near the lowest. Some patients who did not respond also had low normalized T-cell clonal expansion.

Measured with immunoSEQ multiplex PCR; TCRdb has only the in-frame clones, and not every one. The sample has tens of thousands of clones, approximately 88% seen once; the top ten hold 9.5% to 15%. This TCR came from an adult with an advanced solid tumor such as melanoma, head and neck, liver or kidney cancer. The sample here was CD4+ or CD8+ T cells sorted from blood, taken in a trial of the OX40 agonist ivuxolimab. This chain links TRBV9 with TRBJ2-1, with 7 bases lining up with TRBD2. Here the CDR3 reads CASSASGISYNEQFF. The CDR3 coding sequence is TGTGCCAGCAGCGCGAGCGGGATCTCCTACAATGAGCAGTTCTTC.